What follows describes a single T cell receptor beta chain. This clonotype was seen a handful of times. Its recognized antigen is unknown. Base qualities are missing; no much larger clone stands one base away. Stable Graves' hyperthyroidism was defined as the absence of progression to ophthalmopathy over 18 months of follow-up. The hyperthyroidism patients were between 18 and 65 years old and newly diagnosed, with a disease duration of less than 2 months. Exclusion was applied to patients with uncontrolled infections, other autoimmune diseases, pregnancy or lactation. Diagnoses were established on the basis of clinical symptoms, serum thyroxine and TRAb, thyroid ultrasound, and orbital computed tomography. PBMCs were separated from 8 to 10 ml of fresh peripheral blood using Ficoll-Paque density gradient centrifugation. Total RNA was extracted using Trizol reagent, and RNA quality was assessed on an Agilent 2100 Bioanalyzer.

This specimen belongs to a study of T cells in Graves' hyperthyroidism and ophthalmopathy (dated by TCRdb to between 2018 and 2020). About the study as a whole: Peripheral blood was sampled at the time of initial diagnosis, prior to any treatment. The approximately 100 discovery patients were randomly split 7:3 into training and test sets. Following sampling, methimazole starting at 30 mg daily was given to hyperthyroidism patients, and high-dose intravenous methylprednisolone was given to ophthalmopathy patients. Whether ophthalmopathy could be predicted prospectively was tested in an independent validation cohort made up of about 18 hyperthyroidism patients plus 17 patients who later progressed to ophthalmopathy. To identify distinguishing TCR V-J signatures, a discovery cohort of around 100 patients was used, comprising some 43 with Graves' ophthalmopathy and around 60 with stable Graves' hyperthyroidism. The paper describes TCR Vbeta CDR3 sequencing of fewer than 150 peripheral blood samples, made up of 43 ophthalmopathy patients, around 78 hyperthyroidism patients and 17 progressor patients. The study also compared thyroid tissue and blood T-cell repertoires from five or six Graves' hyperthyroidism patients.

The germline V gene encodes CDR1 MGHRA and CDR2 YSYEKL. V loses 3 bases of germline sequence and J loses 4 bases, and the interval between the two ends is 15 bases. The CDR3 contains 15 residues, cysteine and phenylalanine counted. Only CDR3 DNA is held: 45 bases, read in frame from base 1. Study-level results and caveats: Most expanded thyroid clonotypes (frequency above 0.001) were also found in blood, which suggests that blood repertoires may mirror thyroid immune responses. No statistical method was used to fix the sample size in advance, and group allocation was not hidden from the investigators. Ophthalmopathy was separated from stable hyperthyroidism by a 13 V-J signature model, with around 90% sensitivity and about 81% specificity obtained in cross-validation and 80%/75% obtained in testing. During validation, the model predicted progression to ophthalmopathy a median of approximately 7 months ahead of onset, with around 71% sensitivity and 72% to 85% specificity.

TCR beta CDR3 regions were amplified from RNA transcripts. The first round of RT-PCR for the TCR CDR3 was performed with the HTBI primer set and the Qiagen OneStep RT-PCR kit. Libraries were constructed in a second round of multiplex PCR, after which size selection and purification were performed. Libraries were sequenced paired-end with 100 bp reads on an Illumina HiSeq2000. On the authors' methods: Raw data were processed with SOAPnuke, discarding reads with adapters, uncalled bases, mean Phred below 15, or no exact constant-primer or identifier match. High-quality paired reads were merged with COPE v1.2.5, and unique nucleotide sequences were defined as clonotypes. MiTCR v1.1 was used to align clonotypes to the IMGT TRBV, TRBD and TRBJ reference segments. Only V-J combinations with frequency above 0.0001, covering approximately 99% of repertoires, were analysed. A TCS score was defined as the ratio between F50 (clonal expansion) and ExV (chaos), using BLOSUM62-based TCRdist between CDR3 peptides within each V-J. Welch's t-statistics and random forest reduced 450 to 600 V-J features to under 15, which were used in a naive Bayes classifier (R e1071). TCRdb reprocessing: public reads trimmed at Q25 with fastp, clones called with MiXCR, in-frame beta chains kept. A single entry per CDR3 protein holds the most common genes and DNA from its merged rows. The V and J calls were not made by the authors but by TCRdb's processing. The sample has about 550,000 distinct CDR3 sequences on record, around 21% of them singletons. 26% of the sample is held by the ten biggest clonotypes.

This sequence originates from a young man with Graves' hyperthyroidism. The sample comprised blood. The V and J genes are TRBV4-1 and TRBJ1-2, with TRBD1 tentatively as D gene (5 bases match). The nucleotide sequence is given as TGCGCCAGCAGCCAGGGGACGGGGGAACTCTATGGCTACACCTTC. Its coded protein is CASSQGTGELYGYTF.